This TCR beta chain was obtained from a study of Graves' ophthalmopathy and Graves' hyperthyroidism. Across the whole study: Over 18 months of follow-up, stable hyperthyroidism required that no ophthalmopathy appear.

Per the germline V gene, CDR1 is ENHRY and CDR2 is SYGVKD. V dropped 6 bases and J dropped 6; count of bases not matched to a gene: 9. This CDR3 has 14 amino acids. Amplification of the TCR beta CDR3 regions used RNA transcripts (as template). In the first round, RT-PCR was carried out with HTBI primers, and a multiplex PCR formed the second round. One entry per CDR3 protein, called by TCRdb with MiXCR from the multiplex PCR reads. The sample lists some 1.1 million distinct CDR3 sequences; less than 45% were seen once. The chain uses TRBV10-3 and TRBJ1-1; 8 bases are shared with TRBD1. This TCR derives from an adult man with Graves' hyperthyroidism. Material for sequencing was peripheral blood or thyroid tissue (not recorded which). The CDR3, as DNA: TGTGCCATCAGCCCGGACAGGGAAAACGCTGAAGCTTTCTTT. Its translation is CAISPDRENAEAFF.